This T cell receptor (beta chain) was recovered during a study of cytomegalovirus exposure and HLA in healthy donors. Findings and limits, study-wide: Later on, a genetic analysis was performed. It linked a missense variant in DCLRE1C with V- and J-gene trimming of TCR beta. Previously analyzed data showed that most TCR beta V segments were productive at a frequency of about 87% or about 30%. It was reportedly the case that the classifier diagnosed cytomegalovirus status with high specificity and sensitivity.

Note on this clone: Its specificity is unknown.

This CDR3 has 14 amino acids. Trimming removed 5 bases at V and 3 bases at J, with 11 bases between. Looked up from germline, CDR1 is MNHNS and CDR2 is SASEGT. The PCR employed 60 Vbeta primers together with 13 Jbeta primers. The table came from immunoSEQ multiplex PCR; TCRdb's copy has only in-frame clones and leaves some out. Among some 170,000 clones listed, roughly 76% were seen once. The chain combines TRBV6-1 with TRBJ2-1, with a possible D match to TRBD2 (6 bases). What was sequenced was PBMCs. This receptor was taken from a man between 60 and 75 years old in good health and CMV-seronegative. The CDR3 DNA reads as TGTGCCAGCAGTCGGGAGAGGAACTACAATGAGCAGTTCTTC. This gives the protein CASSRERNYNEQFF.